This T cell receptor (beta chain) was observed in a study of regulatory T cells in long-lasting Graves disease. Per the germline V gene, CDR1 is DFQATT and CDR2 is SNEGSKA (reference sequence). CDR3 length equals 17 residues. V shed 1 base and J shed 7 bases, with 23 bases lying between them. Time point of the sample: persistent/refractory GD, antithyroid drugs over 5 years with positive TRAb. RNA isolated from PBMCs was used to make the TCR library. CDR3-region Arm-PCR and iRepertoire HTBI primers produced the TCR beta libraries. Via MiXCR, TCRdb re-called the multiplex PCR reads, giving one row per CDR3 protein. The table lists 450,000 or so distinct CDR3 sequences, 20% to 25% of them singletons, with 7% to 10% in the top ten. This clonotype was recorded many times.

The specimen comprised peripheral blood mononuclear cells (PBMCs), sampled when the disease was refractory, from a patient treated with antithyroid drugs. This clonotype was obtained from a female donor with Graves disease. This chain joins TRBV20-1 and TRBJ1-5, with D perhaps TRBD1 (6 bases). The CDR3 sequence is CSARVAVLGQRDQPQHF. CDR3 coding DNA: TGCAGTGCTAGAGTGGCTGTGCTCGGACAGCGGGACCAGCCCCAGCATTTT.